This TCR beta chain is from a study of blood T cells in healthy people across ages. The overall study: The capture of about one barcoded beta molecule per two T cells was achieved by template switching.

About this clonotype: What it recognizes is unknown.

After removal of 5 bases from V and 3 bases from J, the junction contained 12 bases not matched to a gene. The CDR3 is 16 amino acids. Using a J-beta primer mix together with a sample-barcoded 5' primer, a second PCR was run for about 6 to 11 cycles. TCRdb analysed the 5' RACE reads with MiXCR anew, one entry per CDR3 protein. The data contain around 1,000,000 distinct CDR3 sequences, roughly two fifths of them singletons. Whole-study results and caveats: Measured against age, TCR beta diversity per million T cells decreased in a roughly linear manner. Any conclusive comparison of naive versus antigen-experienced cells was prevented by using unsorted PBMCs.

This clonotype was obtained from a man younger than 30 in good health. The rearrangement joins TRBV12-3 or TRBV12-4 to TRBJ1-1; 7 nucleotides line up with TRBD1. Sequenced input: blood. The CDR3 loop is CASSPRGIGGDTEAFF. The CDR3, as DNA: TGTGCCAGCAGTCCCAGGGGGATAGGGGGGGACACTGAAGCTTTCTTT.